Below, 9 T cell receptor beta chains from the same sample are listed, as sequenced in a study of T cells in Graves' hyperthyroidism and ophthalmopathy. Amplified regions were TCR beta CDR3 sequences from RNA transcripts. When the TCR CDR3 underwent first-round RT-PCR, the HTBI primer set was used. Via MiXCR, TCRdb re-called the multiplex PCR reads, giving one row per CDR3 protein. This table has roughly 500,000 distinct CDR3 sequences, roughly 45% appearing once. The specimen sequenced was peripheral blood or thyroid tissue (not recorded which). The receptors were gathered from an adult woman with Graves' disease, either hyperthyroidism or ophthalmopathy (not recorded which).

This clonotype was seen repeatedly, ten times or more. The chain links TRBV7-2 to TRBJ2-5; 9 bases are shared with TRBD1. CDR3 length: 16 amino acids. J was trimmed by 4 bases and V by 4 bases; bases with no gene match: 10. Germline V gene sequence: CDR1 SGHTA, CDR2 FQGNSA. The CDR3: CASSSRGRTGAETQYF. The DNA of the CDR3 is TGTGCCAGCAGCTCCCGGGGCCGGACAGGGGCAGAGACCCAGTACTTC.

The chain employs TRBV10-3 and TRBJ1-1; 8 nucleotides agree with TRBD1. This CDR3 contains 14 residues. Germline V CDR1 and CDR2: ENHRY, SYGVKD. The V gene end was trimmed by 10 bases and the J gene end by 5 bases; junction bases not matched to a gene: 12. The chain's CDR3 is CATVSQGAMTEAFF. DNA of the CDR3: TGTGCCACCGTGTCTCAGGGGGCCATGACTGAAGCTTTCTTT.

The chain uses TRBV4-1 and TRBJ2-5, with D perhaps matching TRBD1 (6 bases). Trimming stripped 0 bases from V and 9 bases from J, with 17 bases between. From germline, CDR1 is MGHRA and CDR2 YSYEKL. The CDR3 length is 15 residues. The CDR3 DNA follows: TGCGCCAGCAGCCAAGATACAGGGCGGGTGGAGTCCCAGTACTTC. Encoded protein: CASSQDTGRVESQYF.

This clonotype was seen ten or more times. The chain joins TRBV29-1 to TRBJ1-1, with TRBD1 identical over 7 bases. Germline V gene lookup returns CDR1 SQVTM and CDR2 ANQGSEA. CDR3 size: 13 residues. V shed 7 bases, J shed 0 bases, and the junction held 5 bases outside the gene matches. Here the CDR3 DNA reads TGCAGCGCGGGACAGCCCATGAACACTGAAGCTTTCTTT. Translated, it gives CSAGQPMNTEAFF.

Ten or more counts support this clonotype. This chain joins TRBV4-1 and TRBJ1-1; no clear D gene. The CDR3 loop spans 15 amino acids. CDR1 and CDR2 (germline): MGHRA, YSYEKL. Trimming shortened V by 1 base and J by 5 bases, and 14 bases separated the two germline ends. The CDR3 loop reads CASSQGAGLWTEAFF. In DNA, the CDR3 is TGCGCCAGCAGCCAAGGGGCAGGACTCTGGACTGAAGCTTTCTTT.

V is TRBV29-1 and J is TRBJ2-7; tentatively, D is TRBD1 or TRBD2 (5 bases each). Trimming left V 8 bases short and J 4 bases short, with 12 bases between. Germline V gene data show CDR1 as SQVTM and CDR2 as ANQGSEA. This CDR3 spans 11 amino acids. The CDR3 DNA is TGCAGCAGTTACGGGGCTTACGAGCAGTACTTC. It translates to CSSYGAYEQYF.

This clonotype was observed many times. A read error may be the cause here, since a much bigger clone is one base away. The rearrangement uses TRBV7-9 and TRBJ2-6, with 8 positions matching TRBD1. Germline CDR1 SEHNR, CDR2 FQNEAQ (reference sequence). Trimming cost V 5 bases and J 0 bases; bases outside gene matches: 12. The CDR3 extends over 19 amino acids. The CDR3 coding sequence is TGTGCCAGCAGCCACCGGGACAGGCGATCGAACTCTGGGGCCAACGTCCTGACTTTC. Amino acids: CASSHRDRRSNSGANVLTF.

J is TRBJ1-1 and V is TRBV3-1; D remains unclear. Trimming left V 0 bases short and J 1 base short, with 9 bases between. CDR3 length equals 15 residues. The germline V gene encodes CDR1 LGHDT and CDR2 YNNKEL (reference sequence). The CDR3 protein is CASSQDGIQNTEAFF. Here the CDR3 DNA reads TGTGCCAGCAGCCAAGATGGGATACAGAACACTGAAGCTTTCTTT.

The chain links TRBV2 to TRBJ1-2; D gene uncertain. The germline V gene encodes CDR1 SNHLY and CDR2 FYNNEI. CDR3 length equals 13 residues. V gave up 4 bases and J gave up 0 bases, with 6 bases separating them. The CDR3 region is CASSATTNYGYTF. Written as DNA, the CDR3 is TGTGCCAGCAGTGCAACCACTAACTATGGCTACACCTTC.